Reported below is one TCR beta chain. Some clones are missing from TCRdb's copy, which holds only in-frame ones; the method was immunoSEQ multiplex PCR. The sample contains 450,000 to 600,000 clones, roughly 78% of which appear only once. The data belong to a study of shared clonotypes between healthy human individuals. Trimming took off 2 bases at V and 1 base at J, with 11 bases between the two ends. Germline V gene lookup returns CDR1 SGHAT and CDR2 FQDESV (reference sequence). This CDR3 comprises 16 residues. This receptor was obtained from a woman aged 40 to 50 in good health. Some clones in this sample may be carry-over from other donors' samples. This rearrangement joins TRBV11-1 to TRBJ2-2; D is unresolved. The sequenced material came from PBMCs. CDR3 in amino acids: CASSLLSGRNTGELFF. The CDR3 DNA sequence: TGTGCCAGCAGCTTACTGTCCGGGCGGAACACCGGGGAGCTGTTTTTT.